The T cell receptor (beta chain) under discussion was sequenced for a study of T-cell memory formation after mild COVID-19. Germline lookup yields CDR1 SGHTA and CDR2 FQGTGA. V dropped 5 bases and J dropped 2 bases, with 9 bases sitting between them. The CDR3 loop spans 13 amino acids. TCRdb reanalysed the 5' RACE reads using MiXCR and keeps one entry per CDR3 protein. This sample has around 200,000 distinct CDR3 sequences, with roughly a tenth found just once. The sequence came from a man aged 18 to 30 who had mild COVID-19 (a few samples of this study predate the infection). Cell type and time point are not known. Sequenced sample: PBMCs or a T cell subset sorted from them (not recorded which). J is TRBJ2-5 and V is TRBV7-3; D remains ambiguous. CDR3 region: CASSRELQETQYF. The CDR3 DNA is TGTGCCAGCAGCCGAGAATTACAAGAGACCCAGTACTTC.